This T cell receptor (beta chain) was sequenced in a study of cytomegalovirus exposure and HLA in healthy donors. General study results and limits: The productive fraction for most TCR beta V segments was about 87% or about 30% in an earlier analysis.

The PCR ran on 60 Vbeta and 13 Jbeta primers. Repertoires were generated with immunoSEQ multiplex PCR, while TCRdb's copy carries only in-frame clones and drops some. The table includes 180,000 or so clones, 9.5% detected once. Of note for this clone: No antigen is known for it.

Germline V gene sequence: CDR1 SNHLY, CDR2 FYNNEI. The CDR3 runs to 15 residues. Trimming left V 4 bases short and J 5 bases short, with 17 bases between. The J gene is TRBJ2-5, the V gene TRBV2, with D possibly being TRBD1 (6 bases). This TCR was sampled from a young woman in good health and CMV-seropositive. Material: PBMCs. CDR3 amino acids: CASSVGTNLGETQYF. In DNA, the CDR3 is TGTGCCAGCAGTGTCGGGACAAATCTCGGGGAGACCCAGTACTTC.